The 24 T cell receptor beta chains below were found in one sample sequenced in a study of T-cell memory formation after mild COVID-19. MiXCR, run by TCRdb on the 5' RACE reads, gives a single entry per CDR3 protein. The table has approximately 440,000 distinct CDR3 sequences, 15% to 20% seen once. Sequencing was carried out using PBMCs or a T cell subset sorted from them (not recorded which). All receptors come from an adult woman who had mild COVID-19 (a few samples of this study predate the infection). Cell type and time point are not known.

A single count supports this clonotype. The V and J genes are TRBV10-2 and TRBJ2-3, with 8 nucleotides matching TRBD2. Looked up from germline, CDR1 is WSHSY and CDR2 is SAAADI. The CDR3 covers 15 residues. V shed 4 bases, J shed 1 base, and the junction held 4 bases outside the gene matches. The CDR3 reads CASSARLARTDTQYF. DNA of the CDR3: TGCGCCAGCAGTGCTCGACTAGCGCGCACAGATACGCAGTATTTT.

The CDR3 loop reads CSARPRTGATDTQYF. In DNA, the CDR3 is TGCAGCGCGCGACCCCGGACTGGTGCCACAGATACGCAGTATTTT. This chain joins TRBV29-1 and TRBJ2-3, with D perhaps TRBD2 (5 bases). The CDR3 sequence is 15 residues long. Germline assignment: CDR1 SQVTM and CDR2 ANQGSEA. Trimming removed 7 bases from V and 2 bases from J, with 19 bases in between.

This clonotype was counted between two and nine times. V and J are TRBV20-1 and TRBJ2-3; 7 bases line up with TRBD1. The CDR3 has 15 amino acids. With 2 bases clipped from V and 0 bases from J, the junction kept 5 bases outside the gene matches. Germline values: CDR1 DFQATT, CDR2 SNEGSKA (reference sequence). This chain's CDR3 is CSARPRQGSTDTQYF. CDR3 DNA: TGCAGTGCTAGACCCCGACAGGGTAGCACAGATACGCAGTATTTT.

This clonotype was counted a few times. The chain links TRBV7-9 to TRBJ1-2; 8 positions agree with TRBD1. J was trimmed by 8 bases and V by 5 bases; bases with no gene match: 7. Germline lookup yields CDR1 SEHNR and CDR2 FQNEAQ (reference sequence). The CDR3 runs to 13 residues. The CDR3: CASSDPTGAGYTF. For the CDR3, the DNA is TGTGCCAGCAGCGATCCGACAGGGGCCGGCTACACCTTC.

This clonotype was recorded a few times. This sequence joins TRBV20-1 and TRBJ1-3, with unresolved D. This CDR3 is built from 14 residues. The germline V and J ends were trimmed by 2 bases and 0 bases, with 8 bases remaining between them. Germline values: CDR1 DFQATT, CDR2 SNEGSKA (reference sequence). The CDR3 loop reads CSARKPDSGNTIYF. CDR3 DNA sequence: TGCAGTGCTAGAAAGCCGGACTCTGGAAACACCATATATTTT.

In its sample, this clonotype was seen a few times. The rearrangement joins TRBV29-1 to TRBJ1-2, with TRBD1 as a possible D gene (6 bases). CDR1 and CDR2 from the germline V gene are SQVTM and ANQGSEA. V dropped 3 bases and J dropped 4 bases, with 18 bases sitting between them. The length of the CDR3 is 15 residues. CDR3 sequence: CSVDGDIELPYGYTF. The DNA of the CDR3 is TGCAGCGTTGACGGGGACATCGAACTCCCCTATGGCTACACCTTC. Based on the CDR3 plus reference TRBV29-1 and TRBJ1-2, the full variable domain is SAVISQKPSRDICQRGTSLTIQCQVDSQVTMMFWYRQQPGQSLTLIATANQGSEATYESGFVIDKFPISRPNLTFSTLTVSNMSPEDSSIYLCSVDGDIELPYGYTFGSGTRLTVV.

This clonotype was seen more than once but under ten times. V usage is TRBV6-5 and J usage is TRBJ2-7; D might be TRBD1 or TRBD2, each matching 5 bases. The germline V gene has CDR1 MNHEY and CDR2 SVGAGI. The CDR3 has 14 residues. V gave up 2 bases and J gave up 3 bases, with 11 bases separating them. CDR3 sequence (DNA): TGTGCCAGCAGTTACCGGGACGGATACTACGAGCAGTACTTC. It specifies CASSYRDGYYEQYF.

This clonotype was counted a few times. This chain uses TRBV20-1 with TRBJ2-1, with a weak D call TRBD2 (6 bases). Germline CDR1 DFQATT, CDR2 SNEGSKA (reference sequence). CDR3 size: 15 residues. V lost 3 bases and J lost 5, with 17 bases in between. The CDR3 sequence: CSASQSSVRHNEQFF. The CDR3 DNA reads TGCAGTGCTAGCCAGTCTAGCGTTCGCCACAATGAGCAGTTCTTC.

This clonotype has just a few counts. This sequence joins TRBV25-1 and TRBJ2-5; possibly TRBD1 or TRBD2 for D (5 bases each). The CDR3 is made up of 12 amino acids. Germline V gene data show CDR1 as MGHDK and CDR2 as SYGVNS. Trimming removed 7 bases from V and 4 bases from J, with 10 bases in between. The CDR3 nucleotides are TGTGCCAGCAACGAGGGGAGAGAGACCCAGTACTTC. This translates into CASNEGRETQYF.

This clonotype appeared once. The J gene is TRBJ2-2, the V gene TRBV12-3 or TRBV12-4, with D perhaps TRBD1 (5 bases). V shed 0 bases and J shed 4 bases, with 15 bases lying between them. CDR3 length equals 17 residues. CDR3 residues: CASSLAPTGPLTGELFF. CDR3 nucleotides: TGTGCCAGCAGTTTAGCGCCTACAGGACCTCTCACCGGGGAGCTGTTTTTT.

This clonotype was detected a few times. The V call is TRBV15, the J call TRBJ1-2, with 8 bases fitting TRBD1. The CDR3 covers 14 residues. Germline CDR1 and CDR2: LNHNV and YYDKDF (reference sequence). The V and J ends lost 4 bases and 5 bases, in that order; junction bases with no gene match: 6. The CDR3 bases are TGTGCCACCAGCAAAGACAGGGGCCCTTATGGCTACACCTTC. It translates to CATSKDRGPYGYTF.

The chain has TRBV27 and TRBJ2-7; 8 bases fit TRBD1. Germline CDR1 MNHEY, CDR2 SMNVEV (reference sequence). Trimming at V came to 7 bases and at J to 6 bases, leaving 8 bases not matched to a gene. This CDR3 comprises 13 residues. CDR3 in amino acids: CASNRQGSGEQYF. CDR3 nucleotides: TGTGCCAGCAACAGACAGGGGTCGGGCGAGCAGTACTTC.

The chain couples TRBV12-3 or TRBV12-4 to TRBJ1-1, with D hard to call. CDR3 size: 11 residues. Between the trimmed V and J ends, which lost 2 bases and 6 bases, there was a span of 4 bases. CDR3 DNA: TGTGCCAGCAGTTTAACTCCTGAAGCTTTCTTT. This sequence encodes CASSLTPEAFF.

This clonotype was seen only a few times. J is TRBJ2-1 and V is TRBV11-2; 7 positions match TRBD2. The CDR3 consists of 16 residues. Germline values: CDR1 SGHAT, CDR2 FQNNGV. Trimming cost V 4 bases and J 6 bases; bases outside gene matches: 12. The CDR3 nucleotides read TGTGCCAGCAGCTCCTTGGGGGAGGGCCTCTCCAATGAGCAGTTCTTC. It codes for CASSSLGEGLSNEQFF.

The chain links TRBV12-5 to TRBJ2-2, with 7 bases that match TRBD2. Germline V gene data show CDR1 as LGHNT and CDR2 as FRNRAP. The CDR3 extends over 18 amino acids. The junction had 15 bases not matched to a gene; V was cut back by 5 bases and J by 3 bases. The CDR3 loop reads CASGPETSLIIDTGELFF. The CDR3 DNA sequence: TGTGCTAGTGGTCCAGAGACTAGCCTCATCATAGACACCGGGGAGCTGTTTTTT.

The rearrangement joins TRBV2 to TRBJ2-7, with 8 bases fitting TRBD2. The V segment lost 7 bases and the J segment 3 bases; nucleotides outside the gene matches: 14. The germline CDR1 and CDR2 sequences are SNHLY and FYNNEI. The CDR3 loop spans 16 amino acids. The CDR3 DNA reads as TGTGCCAGCAATAGGATTCCGGTTGGGACTAGCTACGAGCAGTACTTC. Translation gives CASNRIPVGTSYEQYF.

V usage is TRBV3-1 and J usage is TRBJ2-5; 12 bases match TRBD2. V trimming: 3 bases; J trimming: 4 bases; junction bases outside the gene matches: 9. The germline gives CDR1 LGHDT, CDR2 YNNKEL (reference sequence). The CDR3 runs 17 residues. The CDR3 DNA follows: TGTGCCAGCAGCCACCTAGCGGGGGGGCCTTTGAGAGAGACCCAGTACTTC. Its protein is CASSHLAGGPLRETQYF.

This clonotype has only a few counts. The rearrangement uses TRBV18 and TRBJ1-1; perhaps TRBD1 as D (6 bases). V dropped 1 base and J dropped 4 bases, with 10 bases sitting between them. This CDR3 has 14 amino acids. From germline, CDR1 is KGHSH and CDR2 LQKENI. The CDR3 region has the DNA TGTGCCAGCTCACCACGGAGGACAGCCACTGAAGCTTTCTTT. This encodes CASSPRRTATEAFF.

This chain uses TRBV14 with TRBJ2-7; TRBD1 might be the D (6 bases). This CDR3 has 14 amino acids. Germline V gene lookup returns CDR1 SGHDN and CDR2 FVKESK. Trimming took 4 bases from V and 4 from J, leaving 14 bases between them. As DNA, the CDR3 is TGTGCCAGCAGCCTCTATGGGGGCGGGTACGAGCAGTACTTC. It yields the protein CASSLYGGGYEQYF. Drawing the rest from reference TRBV14 and TRBJ2-7, the complete variable domain is EAGVTQFPSHSVIEKGQTVTLRCDPISGHDNLYWYRRVMGKEIKFLLHFVKESKQDESGMPNNRFLAERTGGTYSTLKVQPAELEDSGVYFCASSLYGGGYEQYFGPGTRLTVT.

This clonotype was observed many times. A junction boundary mismatches the germline segment, possibly from a read error. The chain employs TRBV7-7 and TRBJ2-5, with TRBD2 matching over 14 bases. The germline V gene has CDR1 SSHAT and CDR2 FNYEAQ (reference sequence). The CDR3 has 14 amino acids. The CDR3 DNA reads TGTGCTAGCAGCTCCGGACTAGCGGGAGGGACCCAGTACTTC. It translates to CASSSGLAGGTQYF.

The chain is built from TRBV6-5 and TRBJ1-2; D is possibly TRBD1 (5 bases). The CDR3 extends over 13 amino acids. Trimming stripped 2 bases from V and 2 bases from J, with 6 bases between. Germline lookup yields CDR1 MNHEY and CDR2 SVGAGI. Here the CDR3 DNA reads TGTGCCAGCAGTTACGACAGCAACTATGGCTACACCTTC. This codes for CASSYDSNYGYTF.

The chain employs TRBV18 and TRBJ1-1, with D possibly being TRBD1 (5 bases). The CDR3 contains 14 residues. Germline V CDR1 and CDR2: KGHSH, LQKENI. The V gene lost 0 bases and the J gene lost 7 bases, with 12 bases spanning the gap. CDR3 bases: TGTGCCAGCTCACCACCGGGGAGGGGACTTGAAGCTTTCTTT. It codes for CASSPPGRGLEAFF. Supplemented by reference TRBV18 and TRBJ1-1, the full variable domain reads NAGVMQNPRHLVRRRGQEARLRCSPMKGHSHVYWYRQLPEEGLKFMVYLQKENIIDESGMPKERFSAEFPKEGPSILRIQQVVRGDSAAYFCASSPPGRGLEAFFGQGTRLTVV.

This clonotype appeared once. The CDR3 bases are TGTGCCAGCAGTTACGGTATGGGGGCCAGCTATGGCTACACCTTC. Protein: CASSYGMGASYGYTF. The V gene is TRBV6-5, the J gene TRBJ1-2; possible D gene TRBD1, 6 bases. Trimming shortened V by 2 bases and J by 4 bases, and 14 bases separated the two germline ends. The germline V gene has CDR1 MNHEY and CDR2 SVGAGI. This CDR3 comprises 15 residues.

V usage is TRBV6-6 and J usage is TRBJ2-7; 7 nucleotides line up with TRBD1. Germline values: CDR1 MNHNY, CDR2 SVGAGI (reference sequence). V lost 5 bases, J lost 0 bases, and 7 bases stayed unmatched. This CDR3 contains 15 residues. The CDR3 nucleotides read TGTGCCAGCAGTGGTAACAGGGGCGGCTCCTACGAGCAGTACTTC. It specifies CASSGNRGGSYEQYF.